Presented here are 28 T cell receptor beta chains from one specimen sequenced in a study of cytomegalovirus exposure and HLA in healthy donors (TCRdb year 2017). Library method: the immunoSEQ multiplex PCR assay. For the multiplex PCR, a mixture combining 60 forward primers for TCR Vbeta segments and 13 reverse primers for TCR Jbeta segments was used. Here the immuneACCESS table is served through TCRdb, limited to in-frame sequences with V and J called. Missing clones are a known gap in these copies; in checked studies unresolved V genes cover under half, and the rest lacks a known reason. Here the sample has about 150,000 clones; approximately 78% occur a single time. The biggest ten clones account for 2% to 3% of the sample. Input material: PBMCs. Every receptor here comes from a male donor in good health and CMV-seronegative.

A note on this clone: Other DNA sequences in this specimen translate into the identical CDR3. This chain joins TRBV5-1 and TRBJ1-1, with 8 nucleotides matching TRBD1. After removal of 0 bases from V and 1 base from J, the junction contained 2 bases not matched to a gene. The CDR3 has 15 residues. Germline CDR1 SGHRS, CDR2 YFSETQ. CDR3 in amino acids: CASSLGDRGNTEAFF. In DNA form, the CDR3 reads TGCGCCAGCAGCTTGGGCGACAGGGGGAACACTGAAGCTTTCTTT.

The genes are TRBV30 and TRBJ2-3; weak D call: TRBD2 (6 bases). Trimming stripped 8 bases from V and 1 base from J, with 13 bases between. Per the germline V gene, CDR1 is GTSNPN and CDR2 is SVGIG (reference sequence). This CDR3 region has 13 residues. DNA of the CDR3: TGTGCCGGGACTGGGGCTCGCACAGATACGCAGTATTTT. Amino acid sequence: CAGTGARTDTQYF.

The CDR3 protein is CASSADRVTYEQYF. The CDR3 nucleotides are TGTGCCAGTAGTGCCGACAGGGTTACCTACGAGCAGTACTTC. J is TRBJ2-7 and V is TRBV19; 7 positions match TRBD1. CDR3 length equals 14 residues. The germline V gene has CDR1 LNHDA and CDR2 SQIVND (reference sequence). Losses at the gene ends were 5 bases for V and 2 bases for J; bases not matched to a gene: 6.

The chain is built from TRBV13 and TRBJ2-7; 7 bases align to TRBD2. Per germline, CDR1 PRHDT and CDR2 FYEKMQ (reference sequence). With 7 bases clipped from V and 4 bases from J, the junction kept 13 bases outside the gene matches. This CDR3 is 15 amino acids long. The CDR3 coding sequence is TGTGCCAGCACCGGGGATGGCGGGAGCCGATACGAGCAGTACTTC. This encodes CASTGDGGSRYEQYF.

This chain joins TRBV2 and TRBJ2-3; possibly TRBD1 for D (6 bases). In germline, CDR1 is SNHLY, CDR2 FYNNEI. V lost 3 bases and J 2 bases, leaving 9 bases between the germline ends. There are 14 residues in the CDR3. For the CDR3, the DNA is TGTGCCAGCAGTGAGGACAGTTCCACAGATACGCAGTATTTT. Translation: CASSEDSSTDTQYF.

The gene calls are TRBV4-3 and TRBJ2-1, with TRBD2 matching 15 bases. This CDR3 comprises 19 residues. The germline V gene encodes CDR1 LGHNA and CDR2 YSLEER. With V trimmed by 2 bases and J by 2 bases, 7 bases remained unmatched. In DNA, the CDR3 is TGCGCCAGCAGCCAATATCCCGGGACTAGCGGGGGGACCTACAATGAGCAGTTCTTC. It translates to CASSQYPGTSGGTYNEQFF.

V usage is TRBV14 and J usage is TRBJ1-1, with D possibly being TRBD1 (5 bases). With 3 bases removed from V and 4 bases from J, the gap between germline ends came to 12 bases. The CDR3 consists of 14 residues. The V gene's germline CDR1 is SGHDN and CDR2 FVKESK. The CDR3 spells CASSHRGGGTEAFF. In nucleotides, the CDR3 is TGTGCCAGCAGCCACCGGGGGGGTGGCACTGAAGCTTTCTTT.

On this clone: The germline gene is not matched at one end of the junction; a read error may be the cause. The chain employs TRBV6-1 and TRBJ2-7; tentatively, D is TRBD1 (5 bases). This CDR3 is 12 amino acids long. From germline, CDR1 is MNHNS and CDR2 SASEGT. CDR3 in amino acids: CASSATVAERGF. CDR3 bases: TGTGCCAGCAGTGCTACTGTGGCAGAAAGGGGATTC.

The chain combines TRBV30 with TRBJ1-1; D may be TRBD1 (6 bases). The germline gives CDR1 GTSNPN, CDR2 SVGIG (reference sequence). This CDR3 is 12 amino acids long. V lost 8 bases and J 1 base, leaving 11 bases between the germline ends. CDR3 nucleotide sequence: TGTGCCGGGGGACACTCGAACACTGAAGCTTTCTTT. Translation gives CAGGHSNTEAFF.

The chain is built from TRBV19 and TRBJ1-4, with D hard to call. Trimming removed 3 bases at V and 4 bases at J, with 9 bases between. The CDR3 is 14 residues long. The V gene's germline CDR1 is LNHDA and CDR2 SQIVND (reference sequence). The CDR3 nucleotides read TGTGCCAGTAGTATGTCGAACGGTAATGAAAAACTGTTTTTT. Protein sequence: CASSMSNGNEKLFF.

The chain couples TRBV7-2 to TRBJ2-3, with 7 bases fitting TRBD1. The CDR3 contains 16 residues. Germline lookup yields CDR1 SGHTA and CDR2 FQGNSA. Trimming at V came to 5 bases and at J to 5 bases, leaving 13 bases not matched to a gene. The CDR3 DNA is TGTGCCAGCAGCCCTCAAACCGGGACAGTCGTAGATACGCAGTATTTT. It specifies CASSPQTGTVVDTQYF.

J is TRBJ2-3 and V is TRBV18; TRBD2 is a possible D gene (5 bases). The CDR3 extends over 14 amino acids. With 4 bases removed from V and 6 bases from J, the gap between germline ends came to 14 bases. Germline V lookup: CDR1 KGHSH, CDR2 LQKENI. The CDR3 reads CASSQDWPRDTQYF. CDR3 bases: TGTGCCAGCTCACAGGACTGGCCTAGGGATACGCAGTATTTT.

The rearrangement links TRBV7-9 to TRBJ2-5; D gene unclear. Germline CDR1 SEHNR, CDR2 FQNEAQ (reference sequence). Trimming shortened V by 4 bases and J by 2 bases, and 11 bases separated the two germline ends. There are 14 residues in the CDR3. The chain's CDR3 is CASSSASKQETQYF. The CDR3 nucleotides read TGTGCCAGCAGCTCCGCTAGTAAACAAGAGACCCAGTACTTC. The full variable domain, its missing parts supplied by reference TRBV7-9 and TRBJ2-5, is DTGVSQNPRHKITKRGQNVTFRCDPISEHNRLYWYRQTLGQGPEFLTYFQNEAQLEKSRLLSDRFSAERPKGSFSTLEIQRTEQGDSAMYLCASSSASKQETQYFGPGTRLLVL.

This clone came up a few times. The chain has TRBV29-1 and TRBJ2-5; TRBD2 matches at 10 bases. This CDR3 comprises 14 residues. Losses at the gene ends were 6 bases for V and 4 bases for J; bases not matched to a gene: 8. Looked up from germline, CDR1 is SQVTM and CDR2 is ANQGSEA. In DNA, the CDR3 is TGCAGCGTCCGAGCGGGAGGGCCATCAGAGACCCAGTACTTC. It encodes CSVRAGGPSETQYF.

CDR3 bases: TGTGCCAGCAGCTTTGTGGAGACAGGGGGCCGGGGCTACACCTTC. Its protein product is CASSFVETGGRGYTF. The rearrangement joins TRBV5-4 to TRBJ1-2, with 10 nucleotides matching TRBD1. CDR3 length equals 15 residues. Unmatched junction bases numbered 9, after V lost 2 bases and J lost 8 bases. Per germline, CDR1 SGHNT and CDR2 YYREEE (reference sequence).

This chain uses TRBV29-1 with TRBJ2-1; 10 bases are shared with TRBD1. The trim removed 6 bases at V and 8 bases at J, leaving 10 bases unmatched. Germline CDR1 reads SQVTM; CDR2 reads ANQGSEA. The CDR3 has 14 residues. In DNA form, the CDR3 reads TGCAGCGTAGCGGACAGGGGGGCCGACGATGAGCAGTTCTTC. This gives the protein CSVADRGADDEQFF.

This rearrangement joins TRBV5-4 to TRBJ2-2; 10 nucleotides agree with TRBD2. Germline V gene lookup returns CDR1 SGHNT and CDR2 YYREEE (reference sequence). V lost 2 bases to trimming and J lost 4 bases; unmatched junction nucleotides: 11. The CDR3 is made up of 18 amino acids. The CDR3 sequence: CASSFGAGGGFFTGELFF. DNA of the CDR3: TGTGCCAGCAGCTTTGGAGCGGGAGGGGGCTTTTTCACCGGGGAGCTGTTTTTT. The entire variable domain, with the rest obtained from reference TRBV5-4 and TRBJ2-2, is as follows: ETGVTQSPTHLIKTRGQQVTLRCSSQSGHNTVSWYQQALGQGPQFIFQYYREEENGRGNFPPRFSGLQFPNYSSELNVNALELDDSALYLCASSFGAGGGFFTGELFFGEGSRLTVL.

This sequence joins TRBV4-3 and TRBJ2-2; D is undetermined. V gave up 0 bases and J gave up 6 bases, with 8 bases separating them. The CDR3 consists of 14 residues. Germline values: CDR1 LGHNA, CDR2 YSLEER. CDR3: CASSQEENSGELFF. CDR3 DNA: TGCGCCAGCAGCCAAGAAGAAAACTCCGGGGAGCTGTTTTTT.

The V and J genes are TRBV5-4 and TRBJ2-1; 12 nucleotides line up with TRBD1. Trimming at V came to 4 bases and at J to 5 bases, leaving 4 bases not matched to a gene. CDR3 length: 15 residues. Germline values: CDR1 SGHNT, CDR2 YYREEE (reference sequence). CDR3 amino acids: CASSAGTGGNNEQFF. The CDR3 DNA sequence: TGTGCCAGCAGCGCTGGGACAGGGGGCAACAATGAGCAGTTCTTC.

The genes are TRBV6-5 and TRBJ1-5; D possibly corresponds to TRBD1 (6 bases). CDR1 and CDR2 from the germline V gene are MNHEY and SVGAGI. The V and J ends lost 6 bases and 5 bases respectively, with 14 bases between them. The CDR3 is made up of 14 amino acids. This CDR3 reads CASSLWGGDQPQHF. As DNA, the CDR3 is TGTGCCAGCAGCCTGTGGGGGGGCGATCAGCCCCAGCATTTT.

The rearrangement links TRBV5-6 to TRBJ2-5, with 8 bases aligning to TRBD2. V was pared by 2 bases and J by 5 bases, with 11 bases of the junction left unmatched. CDR1 and CDR2 (germline): SGHDT, YYEEEE. There are 16 residues in the CDR3. The CDR3 DNA follows: TGTGCCAGCAGCTTTCCCGGGGGGGCCGGAGGTGAGACCCAGTACTTC. It is translated as CASSFPGGAGGETQYF.

This clone has a single count. The chain carries TRBV5-4 and TRBJ2-1; 9 bases align to TRBD1. V dropped 0 bases and J dropped 6; count of bases not matched to a gene: 7. CDR1 and CDR2 from the germline V gene are SGHNT and YYREEE (reference sequence). This CDR3 has 16 residues. The CDR3 loop reads CASSLATGGGGNEQFF. The CDR3 DNA follows: TGTGCCAGCAGCTTGGCGACAGGGGGTGGGGGCAATGAGCAGTTCTTC.

The rearrangement links TRBV5-7 to TRBJ1-6, with no clear D. TRBV5-7 is filed as an ORF, its function uncertain. CDR3 length: 16 residues. V was cut by 2 bases and J by 10 bases, with 19 bases left in between. The CDR3 here is CASSLETELWRSPLHF. CDR3 DNA: TGTGCCAGCAGCTTAGAGACGGAGCTTTGGAGATCACCCCTCCACTTT.

This chain joins TRBV10-3 and TRBJ1-1, with D perhaps TRBD1 (6 bases). Germline CDR1 is ENHRY and CDR2 is SYGVKD. The length of the CDR3 is 11 residues. V was cut by 4 bases and J by 11 bases, with 11 bases left in between. In DNA form, the CDR3 reads TGTGCCATCAGTGGACAGGCAGGGGCTTTCTTT. It encodes CAISGQAGAFF.

The chain is built from TRBV2 and TRBJ2-7, with 8 nucleotides matching TRBD1. The CDR3 is made up of 17 amino acids. After removal of 6 bases from V and 2 bases from J, the junction contained 15 bases not matched to a gene. Germline CDR1 reads SNHLY; CDR2 reads FYNNEI. The CDR3, as DNA: TGTGCCAGCAGCCGAACCGGGACAGGAATTAGGCCCTACGAGCAGTACTTC. The encoded protein is CASSRTGTGIRPYEQYF.

The CDR3 DNA is TGTGCCAGCAGCTCCGGGACTACTTTGGATACGCAGTATTTT. Translation gives CASSSGTTLDTQYF. J is TRBJ2-3 and V is TRBV5-6, with 7 bases matching TRBD2. The J segment lost 6 bases and the V segment lost 3 bases, leaving 7 bases of the junction unmatched. CDR1 is SGHDT and CDR2 is YYEEEE in the germline V gene. The CDR3 is 14 residues long.

The chain couples TRBV4-1 to TRBJ1-2; D remains ambiguous. V gave up 1 base and J gave up 2 bases, with 17 bases separating them. The CDR3 contains 17 residues. CDR1 MGHRA and CDR2 YSYEKL come from the germline V gene. This CDR3 reads CASSQGVSGSANYGYTF. The CDR3 nucleotides are TGCGCCAGCAGCCAAGGTGTTTCGGGTAGCGCGAACTATGGCTACACCTTC.

This chain links TRBV28 with TRBJ2-1; 8 bases align to TRBD1. The CDR3 sequence is 15 residues long. J gave up 5 bases and V 3 bases, and 6 bases lay outside the gene matches. CDR1 and CDR2 from the germline V gene are MDHEN and SYDVKM. The CDR3 DNA is TGTGCCAGCAGTTTCCTGACAGGGGATGACAATGAGCAGTTCTTC. This gives the protein CASSFLTGDDNEQFF.